Included here is one T cell receptor beta chain sequence, with context. Deletions cut 6 bases from V and 5 bases from J, with 7 bases between. The CDR3 runs to 11 residues. The germline gives CDR1 DFQATT, CDR2 SNEGSKA (reference sequence). This specimen belongs to a study of blood T cell repertoires in COVID-19. Study context: Samples taken during acute and convalescent COVID-19 were collected in the United States, Italy and Spain. Sample material is recorded as cDNA or gDNA derived from T cells, B-cell-depleted T cells, or PBMCs.

Participants came from 20 to 25 US areas, aged roughly 18 to 95 years. Participants reported their clinical history, and cohort assignment relied on those reports. Profiled with immunoSEQ multiplex PCR; TCRdb holds only in-frame clones, not every one. The sample consists of roughly 250,000 clones, roughly 93% of them appearing once. This chain connects TRBV20-1 to TRBJ2-2, with a weak D call TRBD1 (6 bases). Sequences were obtained from PBMCs or T cells enriched from blood (not recorded which). This TCR was sampled from a woman aged 40 to 50 with acute COVID-19. CDR3 sequence (DNA): TGCAGTGCCACAGGGACCGGGGAGCTGTTTTTT. Protein product: CSATGTGELFF.